The following is a TCR beta chain sequence with its context. CDR3 length equals 15 residues. The germline V gene encodes CDR1 SGHNT and CDR2 YYREEE (reference sequence). V lost 0 bases and J lost 8, with 17 bases in between. This table comes from immunoSEQ multiplex PCR, and its TCRdb copy is limited to in-frame clones, with some not included. The sample contains 150,000 to 200,000 clones, over 75% of which appear only once. This sample is part of a study of blood T cell repertoires in COVID-19. This clonotype was sampled from a human donor with acute COVID-19. The donor label of this sample is uncertain. The sequencing sample was made of PBMCs or T cells enriched from blood (not recorded which). This chain connects TRBV5-4 to TRBJ1-1, with TRBD1 as a possible D gene (6 bases). CDR3 residues: CASSLASSPGHEAFF. The CDR3 nucleotides are TGTGCCAGCAGCTTGGCATCGAGTCCGGGACACGAAGCTTTCTTT.